The clone carrying this TCR beta chain showed up just a few times. The target antigen is unknown. The record originates from a study of T-cell memory formation after mild COVID-19. Study outcomes and limitations: Clones shrinking between day 15 and 85 showed a balanced CD4/CD8 split, and those that grew later tilted toward CD4+.

TCRdb passed the 5' RACE reads through MiXCR, listing each CDR3 protein once. The sample records about 340,000 distinct CDR3 sequences, more than 15% being singletons. CDR3 length equals 14 residues. V gave up 6 bases and J gave up 0 bases, with 10 bases separating them. Germline V gives CDR1 SGHRS, CDR2 YFSETQ. The receptor was isolated from a man between 18 and 35 years old who had mild COVID-19 (a few samples of this study predate the infection). Cell type and time point are not known. The specimen sequenced was PBMCs or a T cell subset sorted from them (not recorded which). This chain links TRBV5-1 with TRBJ2-1, with D possibly TRBD2 on 5 matching bases. The CDR3 bases are TGCGCCAGCACCCTAAGCGGCTCCTACAATGAGCAGTTCTTC. Translation gives CASTLSGSYNEQFF.